These 16 T cell receptor beta chains originate from one sample sequenced in a study of early T cells in non-severe SARS-CoV-2 infection. TCRdb re-called the 5' RACE reads with MiXCR, one entry per CDR3 protein. The sample has approximately 73,000 distinct CDR3 sequences; roughly 12% are singletons. What was sequenced was whole blood. The receptors shown here come from an adult who was a healthcare worker with PCR-confirmed SARS-CoV-2 infection or an uninfected control (not recorded which).

This sequence joins TRBV7-8 and TRBJ2-7, with TRBD1 matching 10 bases. Germline CDR1 is SGHVS and CDR2 is FQNEAQ. With 2 bases clipped from V and 9 bases from J, the junction kept 13 bases outside the gene matches. The CDR3 totals 16 residues. This CDR3 is CASSLRGQGVYSGQYF. CDR3 nucleotides: TGTGCCAGCAGCTTAAGAGGACAGGGGGTTTATAGCGGGCAGTACTTC.

J is TRBJ1-6 and V is TRBV9; tentatively, D is TRBD1 (5 bases). Per germline, CDR1 SGDLS and CDR2 YYNGEE. V was pared by 6 bases and J by 15 bases, with 19 bases between. The CDR3 has 13 amino acids. In DNA, the CDR3 is TGTGCCAGCACCTTGGGGAGCCAGGGAGGCCTCCACTTT. Amino acid sequence: CASTLGSQGGLHF.

This rearrangement joins TRBV6-4 to TRBJ2-2; D is unresolved. CDR3 length: 13 residues. Germline lookup yields CDR1 MRHNA and CDR2 SNTAGT. Trimming stripped 2 bases from V and 6 bases from J, with 7 bases between. The CDR3 nucleotides read TGTGCCAGCAGTGACGATATCCCCGGGGAGCTGTTTTTT. Protein sequence: CASSDDIPGELFF.

This clonotype is a singleton in its sample. A read error is possible here, since a much larger clone lies one base away. The chain uses TRBV7-2 and TRBJ1-5; tentative D call: TRBD1 (6 bases). The CDR3 is 15 amino acids. Between the trimmed V and J ends, which lost 5 bases and 3 bases, there was a span of 14 bases. Germline loops: CDR1 SGHTA, CDR2 FQGNSA. CDR3 DNA sequence: TGTGCCAGCAGCCTTGAGACAGGCTCCAATCAGCCCCAGCATTTT. Translation gives CASSLETGSNQPQHF.

The chain carries TRBV5-4 and TRBJ2-1; TRBD2 is a possible D gene (6 bases). Per the germline V gene, CDR1 is SGHNT and CDR2 is YYREEE (reference sequence). V lost 0 bases and J lost 0, with 10 bases in between. The CDR3 is 16 amino acids. In DNA, the CDR3 is TGTGCCAGCAGCTTGGGTGGACTAAGCTCCTACAATGAGCAGTTCTTC. It encodes CASSLGGLSSYNEQFF.

The chain is built from TRBV27 and TRBJ2-7; 8 nucleotides line up with TRBD1. V lost 2 bases to trimming and J lost 2 bases; unmatched junction nucleotides: 8. CDR3 length: 16 amino acids. Germline V CDR1 and CDR2: MNHEY, SMNVEV (reference sequence). The CDR3 protein is CASSLRPRDRTYEQYF. Here the CDR3 DNA reads TGTGCCAGCAGTTTAAGGCCCCGGGACAGGACCTACGAGCAGTACTTC.

This clonotype was seen ten or more times. V and J are TRBV19 and TRBJ2-2, with 12 bases lining up with TRBD2. This CDR3 has 18 amino acids. Looked up from germline, CDR1 is LNHDA and CDR2 is SQIVND (reference sequence). V lost 7 bases to trimming and J lost 3 bases; unmatched junction nucleotides: 12. CDR3 region: CASTAWTSGVGDTGELFF. The CDR3 DNA sequence: TGTGCCAGTACCGCATGGACTAGCGGGGTTGGGGACACCGGGGAGCTGTTTTTT. The entire variable domain, with the rest obtained from reference TRBV19 and TRBJ2-2, is as follows: DGGITQSPKYLFRKEGQNVTLSCEQNLNHDAMYWYRQDPGQGLRLIYYSQIVNDFQKGDIAEGYSVSREKKESFPLTVTSAQKNPTAFYLCASTAWTSGVGDTGELFFGEGSRLTVL.

This clonotype appeared many times. This rearrangement joins TRBV4-3 to TRBJ1-2; TRBD1 might be the D (6 bases). From germline, CDR1 is LGHNA and CDR2 YSLEER. The V and J ends lost 0 bases and 0 bases respectively, with 14 bases between them. The CDR3 has 17 residues. The CDR3 bases are TGCGCCAGCAGCCAAGATCACAGGGCGAGGCCTAACTATGGCTACACCTTC. Translated, it gives CASSQDHRARPNYGYTF.

This clonotype was observed a handful of times. V gene TRBV7-2 combines with J gene TRBJ1-1; 9 nucleotides line up with TRBD1. J lost 4 bases, V lost 6 bases, and 9 bases had no gene match. CDR1 is SGHTA, CDR2 FQGNSA, per germline. This CDR3 is built from 15 residues. The CDR3 reads CASRKPGTGTTEAFF. The CDR3 region has the DNA TGTGCCAGCAGAAAACCCGGGACAGGGACCACTGAAGCTTTCTTT.

The rearrangement links TRBV6-1 to TRBJ2-2; a possible D gene is TRBD2 (5 bases). The CDR3 runs 13 residues. Per germline, CDR1 MNHNS and CDR2 SASEGT. The germline V and J ends were trimmed by 5 bases and 8 bases, with 12 bases remaining between them. DNA of the CDR3: TGTGCCAGCAGTACCGGGGAACGGGGGGAGCTGTTTTTT. It is translated as CASSTGERGELFF.

V usage is TRBV20-1 and J usage is TRBJ2-7; D might be TRBD1 or TRBD2, each matching 6 bases. The germline V gene encodes CDR1 DFQATT and CDR2 SNEGSKA (reference sequence). The CDR3 length is 14 residues. V was pared by 1 base and J by 2 bases, with 12 bases between. CDR3 protein: CSARGRRGTYEQYF. The DNA for the CDR3 is TGCAGTGCTAGAGGGCGGAGGGGGACCTACGAGCAGTACTTC.

This clonotype showed up many times. V usage is TRBV4-1 and J usage is TRBJ1-6, with D possibly matching TRBD1 (6 bases). The germline CDR1 and CDR2 sequences are MGHRA and YSYEKL. The CDR3 loop spans 17 amino acids. V lost 4 bases and J 1 base, leaving 14 bases between the germline ends. In DNA form, the CDR3 reads TGCGCCAGCAGCCCTGAGACAGGAGGTTCCTATAATTCACCCCTCCACTTT. As protein: CASSPETGGSYNSPLHF.

At least ten counts were recorded for this clonotype. J is TRBJ2-5 and V is TRBV7-8; the D gene is possibly TRBD1 (5 bases). V was clipped by 4 bases and J by 2 bases, with 17 bases between them. Germline-derived CDR1 and CDR2 are SGHVS and FQNEAQ. The CDR3 runs 16 residues. Here the CDR3 DNA reads TGTGCCAGCAGCTCCCCCCTGGGCAGGGTACAAGAGACCCAGTACTTC. It is translated as CASSSPLGRVQETQYF.

The table lists this clonotype with many counts. The chain is built from TRBV7-2 and TRBJ1-1, with 9 nucleotides matching TRBD1. This CDR3 contains 14 residues. Germline-derived CDR1 and CDR2 are SGHTA and FQGNSA. Unmatched junction bases numbered 7, after V lost 5 bases and J lost 6 bases. CDR3 sequence (DNA): TGTGCCAGCAGCACCGGGACAGGGCTTCCTGAAGCTTTCTTT. It codes for CASSTGTGLPEAFF.

The sample holds a few counts of this clonotype. The CDR3 loop reads CASSDPPYREYNSPLHF. The CDR3 DNA is TGTGCCAGCAGCGACCCTCCCTACAGGGAGTATAATTCACCCCTCCACTTT. The chain carries TRBV9 and TRBJ1-6, with D perhaps matching TRBD1 (6 bases). CDR1 is SGDLS and CDR2 is YYNGEE in the germline V gene. The CDR3 consists of 17 residues. The V gene lost 3 bases and the J gene lost 4 bases, with 17 bases spanning the gap.

In this sample, this clonotype turned up a few times. V gene TRBV3-1 combines with J gene TRBJ2-7; 7 positions match TRBD1. Germline V gene lookup returns CDR1 LGHDT and CDR2 YNNKEL (reference sequence). The CDR3 extends over 13 amino acids. J gave up 5 bases and V 3 bases, and 4 bases lay outside the gene matches. The DNA for the CDR3 is TGTGCCAGCAGCCACGACAGGGACCACGAGCAGTACTTC. Residues: CASSHDRDHEQYF.